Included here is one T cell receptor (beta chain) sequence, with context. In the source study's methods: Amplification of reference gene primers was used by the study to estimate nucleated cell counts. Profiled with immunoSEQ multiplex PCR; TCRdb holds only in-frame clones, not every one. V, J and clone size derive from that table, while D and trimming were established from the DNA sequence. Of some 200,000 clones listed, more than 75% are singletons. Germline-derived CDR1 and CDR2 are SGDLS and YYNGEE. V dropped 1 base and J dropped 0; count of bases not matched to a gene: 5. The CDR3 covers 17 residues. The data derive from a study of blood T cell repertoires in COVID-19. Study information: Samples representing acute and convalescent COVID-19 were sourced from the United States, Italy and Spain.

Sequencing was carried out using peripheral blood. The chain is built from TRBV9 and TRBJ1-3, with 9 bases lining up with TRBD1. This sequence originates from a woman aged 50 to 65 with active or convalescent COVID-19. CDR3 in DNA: TGTGCCAGCAGCGTACGAGGGGACAGGGTCTCTGGAAACACCATATATTTT. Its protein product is CASSVRGDRVSGNTIYF.